Listed below are T cell receptor beta chains from one sample, sequenced in a study of T cells in Graves' hyperthyroidism and ophthalmopathy. TCRdb re-analysed the multiplex PCR reads in MiXCR, keeping a single row per CDR3 protein. The sample includes about 610,000 distinct CDR3 sequences, over 12% of them seen just once. Sequencing was performed on blood. Receptors were obtained from a woman in her thirties or forties with Graves' ophthalmopathy. Both conserved end residues are part of each CDR3.

V gene: TRBV6-2/TRBV6-3; J gene: TRBJ1-6; CDR3 protein: CASSTPGRKVAPLHF
V gene: TRBV20-1; J gene: TRBJ1-2; CDR3 protein: CSAYNSNYGYTF
V gene: TRBV6-5; J gene: TRBJ1-2; CDR3 protein: CASSYGSGGAGDYTF
V gene: TRBV7-2; J gene: TRBJ1-1; CDR3 protein: CASSPYPGPYEAFF
V gene: TRBV12-3/TRBV12-4; J gene: TRBJ1-2; CDR3 protein: CASSGGQSNYGYTF
V gene: TRBV2; J gene: TRBJ2-7; CDR3 protein: CASSVSGGYYEQYF
V gene: TRBV7-9; J gene: TRBJ1-1; CDR3 protein: CASGPGGPDTEAFF
V gene: TRBV5-1; J gene: TRBJ2-7; CDR3 protein: CASSWTSAFYEQYF
V gene: TRBV20-1; J gene: TRBJ1-1; CDR3 protein: CSASGGSRVEDTEAFF
V gene: TRBV20-1; J gene: TRBJ2-7; CDR3 protein: CSASPRGSYEQYF
V gene: TRBV28; J gene: TRBJ2-5; CDR3 protein: CASTLTDPLETQYF